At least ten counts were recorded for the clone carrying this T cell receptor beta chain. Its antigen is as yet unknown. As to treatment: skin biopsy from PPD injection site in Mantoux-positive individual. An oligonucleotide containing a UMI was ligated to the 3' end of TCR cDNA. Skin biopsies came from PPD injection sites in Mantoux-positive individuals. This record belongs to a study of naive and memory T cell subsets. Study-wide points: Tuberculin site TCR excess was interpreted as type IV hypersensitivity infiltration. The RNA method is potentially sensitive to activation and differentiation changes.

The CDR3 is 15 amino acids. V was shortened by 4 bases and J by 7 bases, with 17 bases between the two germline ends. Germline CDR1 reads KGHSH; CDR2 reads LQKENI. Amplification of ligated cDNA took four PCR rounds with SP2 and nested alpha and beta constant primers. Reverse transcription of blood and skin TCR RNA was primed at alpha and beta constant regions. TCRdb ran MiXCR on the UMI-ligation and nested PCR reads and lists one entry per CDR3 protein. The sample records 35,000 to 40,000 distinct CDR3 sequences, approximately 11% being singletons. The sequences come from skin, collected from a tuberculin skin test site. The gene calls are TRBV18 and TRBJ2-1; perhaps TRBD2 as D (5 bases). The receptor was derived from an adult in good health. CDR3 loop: CASSQTHDEGNEQFF. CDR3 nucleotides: TGTGCCAGCTCACAAACACACGATGAGGGAAATGAGCAGTTCTTC.